This TCR beta chain was captured in a study of post-analysis software for immune sequencing data. Unique-molecular-identifier-tagged TCR beta cDNA libraries were used. MiXCR, applied by TCRdb to the PCR reads, yields one record per CDR3 protein. The repertoire holds hundreds of thousands of distinct CDR3 sequences, with roughly three fifths as singletons. The sequenced sample was blood. The TCR sequence derives from a girl aged 2 to 10 with multiple sclerosis.

Here the CDR3 reads CASSQAGDRLNYGYTF. In nucleotides, the CDR3 is TGCGCCAGCAGCCAAGCCGGGGACAGACTTAACTATGGCTACACCTTC. The rearrangement uses TRBV4-3 and TRBJ1-2, with 7 bases matching TRBD1. This CDR3 is 16 amino acids long. The germline V gene encodes CDR1 LGHNA and CDR2 YSLEER. V was pared by 1 base and J by 1 base, with 6 bases of the junction left unmatched.